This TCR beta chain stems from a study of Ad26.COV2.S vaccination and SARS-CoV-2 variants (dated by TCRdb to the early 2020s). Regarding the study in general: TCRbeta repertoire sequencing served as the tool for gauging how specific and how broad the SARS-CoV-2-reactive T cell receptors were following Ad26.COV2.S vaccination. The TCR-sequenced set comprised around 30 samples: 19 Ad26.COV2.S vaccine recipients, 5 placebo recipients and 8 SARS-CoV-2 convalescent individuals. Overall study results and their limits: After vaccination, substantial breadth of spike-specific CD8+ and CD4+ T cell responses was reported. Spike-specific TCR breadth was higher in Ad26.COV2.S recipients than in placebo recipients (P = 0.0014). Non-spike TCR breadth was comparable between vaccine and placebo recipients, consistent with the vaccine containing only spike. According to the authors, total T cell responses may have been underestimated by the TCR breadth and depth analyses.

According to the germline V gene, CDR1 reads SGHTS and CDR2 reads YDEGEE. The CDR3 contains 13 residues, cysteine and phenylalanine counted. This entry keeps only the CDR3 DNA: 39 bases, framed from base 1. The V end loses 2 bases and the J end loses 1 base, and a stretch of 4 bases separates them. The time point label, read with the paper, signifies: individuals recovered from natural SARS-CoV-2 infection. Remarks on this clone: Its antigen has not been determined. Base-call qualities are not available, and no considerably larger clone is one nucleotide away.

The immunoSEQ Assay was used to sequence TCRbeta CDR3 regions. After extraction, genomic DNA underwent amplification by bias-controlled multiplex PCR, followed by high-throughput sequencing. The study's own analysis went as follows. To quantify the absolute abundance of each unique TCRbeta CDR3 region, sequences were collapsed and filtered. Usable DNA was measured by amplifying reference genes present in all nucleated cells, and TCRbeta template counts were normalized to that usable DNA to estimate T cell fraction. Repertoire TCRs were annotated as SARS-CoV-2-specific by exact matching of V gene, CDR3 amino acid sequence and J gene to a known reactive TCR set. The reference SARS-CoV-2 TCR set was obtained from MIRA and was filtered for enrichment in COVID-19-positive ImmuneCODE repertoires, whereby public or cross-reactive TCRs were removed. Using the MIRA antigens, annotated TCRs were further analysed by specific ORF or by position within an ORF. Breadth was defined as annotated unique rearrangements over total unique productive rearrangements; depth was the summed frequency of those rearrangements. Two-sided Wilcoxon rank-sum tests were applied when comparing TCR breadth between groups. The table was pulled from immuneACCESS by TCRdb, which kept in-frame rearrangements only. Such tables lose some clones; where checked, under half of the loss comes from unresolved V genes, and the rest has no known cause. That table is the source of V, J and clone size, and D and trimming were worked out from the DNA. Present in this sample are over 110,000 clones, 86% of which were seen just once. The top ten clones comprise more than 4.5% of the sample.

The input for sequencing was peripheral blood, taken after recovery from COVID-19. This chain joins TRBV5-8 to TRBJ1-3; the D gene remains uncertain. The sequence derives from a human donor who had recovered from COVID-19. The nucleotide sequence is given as TGTGCCAGCAGCTTTAGATCTGGAAACACCATATATTTT. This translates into CASSFRSGNTIYF.